Included here is one T cell receptor beta chain sequence, with context. Its specificity is unknown. This sample was taken from a study of graft-versus-host responses after intestinal transplantation. Study context: Isolated intestinal, liver-intestinal, or multivisceral transplants had been given to the recipients. Once they had received anti-thymocyte globulin induction, all recipients took tacrolimus and steroids for approximately three years.

General observations from the study: Allografts from individuals with graft-donor T cell macrochimerism displayed high graft-versus-host to host-versus-graft clonal ratios. Peak GvH clone levels in circulation were associated with early post-transplant HvG declines.

The method was immunoSEQ multiplex PCR; TCRdb's version includes in-frame clones alone and lacks a portion of them. The sample yields roughly 46,000 clones, approximately 92% seen once. This clonotype was sampled from a human patient who received an intestinal transplant, so some T cells may come from the graft donor. The specimen comprised PBMCs, sampled 786 days after a first intestinal transplant, on the day of a second.

The CDR3 DNA sequence: TGTGCCAGCAGTTACTCGAGACAGAACACCGGGGAGCTGTTTTTT. Translated, it gives CASSYSRQNTGELFF. The chain couples TRBV6-5 to TRBJ2-2; D is ambiguous. V was cut by 0 bases and J by 1 base, with 6 bases left in between. The CDR3 is 15 residues long. The germline CDR1 and CDR2 sequences are MNHEY and SVGAGI.